A selection of T cell receptor beta chains follows, all from one sample in a study of shared clonotypes between healthy human individuals. The protocol was immunoSEQ multiplex PCR, while the TCRdb copy is restricted to in-frame clones and leaves out a portion. The profile shows approximately 720,000 clones, approximately 90% of them singletons. The sequenced sample was naive CD8+ T cells sorted from blood. Receptors originate from a man aged 25 to 40 in good health. Each CDR3 is given with its conserved first and last residue. D genes are given only for firm matches. The size of a clone is reported for some rows only, either as once, few or many, or as a class for expanded clones.

CDR3 DNA: TGTGCCAGCAGCTCATTGGGACAGGCAAAGGAAACCCTAGCCAAAAACATTCAGTACTTC
CDR3 protein: CASSSLGQAKETLAKNIQYF
clone size: .
J gene: TRBJ2-4
D gene: TRBD1
CDR3 length: 20
V gene: TRBV7-4

CDR3 DNA: TGCGCCAGCGAGTTGGGGGACAGACCGGGACTAGCGGGAGGGGATGAGCAGTTCTTC
CDR3 protein: CASELGDRPGLAGGDEQFF
clone size: .
J gene: TRBJ2-1
D gene: TRBD2
CDR3 length: 19
V gene: TRBV5-1

CDR3 DNA: TGTGCCAGCAGTCTTAATATCATCGCGGGAGGCAGCACAGATACGCAGTATTTT
CDR3 protein: CASSLNIIAGGSTDTQYF
clone size: .
J gene: TRBJ2-3
D gene: TRBD2
CDR3 length: 18
V gene: TRBV27

CDR3 DNA: TGTGCCAGCAGCCCGAGTGGCGGGGGAAGCTCCTACGAGCAGTACTTC
CDR3 protein: CASSPSGGGSSYEQYF
clone size: once
J gene: TRBJ2-7
D gene: TRBD2
CDR3 length: 16
V gene: TRBV7-9

CDR3 DNA: TGTGCCAGTAGTATTGGGCTAGCGGGAGTTTTTTCAGATACGCAGTATTTT
CDR3 protein: CASSIGLAGVFSDTQYF
clone size: .
J gene: TRBJ2-3
D gene: TRBD2
CDR3 length: 17
V gene: TRBV19

CDR3 DNA: TGTGCCAGCAGTTTAGTGCGGGACACGGGGGAGACCCAGTACTTC
CDR3 protein: CASSLVRDTGETQYF
clone size: .
J gene: TRBJ2-5
D gene: .
CDR3 length: 15
V gene: TRBV28

CDR3 DNA: TGTGCCAGCAGCTTGACAGGGGGCTCCTACGAGCAGTACTTC
CDR3 protein: CASSLTGGSYEQYF
clone size: .
J gene: TRBJ2-7
D gene: TRBD1
CDR3 length: 14
V gene: TRBV27

CDR3 DNA: TGCGCCAGCAGCCAAGACCGGACGGCCGAAACCTCCTACAATGAGCAGTTCTTC
CDR3 protein: CASSQDRTAETSYNEQFF
clone size: .
J gene: TRBJ2-1
D gene: .
CDR3 length: 18
V gene: TRBV4-1

CDR3 DNA: TGTGCCAGCAGCCCGGGGGGCGGGAGGGTTTCAACCTACAATGAGCAGTTCTTC
CDR3 protein: CASSPGGGRVSTYNEQFF
clone size: .
J gene: TRBJ2-1
D gene: TRBD2
CDR3 length: 18
V gene: TRBV7-2

CDR3 DNA: TGTGCCAGCAGACGTGGACAGACACCCTCGGATACGCAGTATTTT
CDR3 protein: CASRRGQTPSDTQYF
clone size: .
J gene: TRBJ2-3
D gene: .
CDR3 length: 15
V gene: TRBV7-8

CDR3 DNA: TGCGCCAGCAGTTACGACTCCTACGAGCAGTACTTC
CDR3 protein: CASSYDSYEQYF
clone size: .
J gene: TRBJ2-7
D gene: .
CDR3 length: 12
V gene: TRBV5-1

CDR3 DNA: TGCAGCGGAAGAGGTGACGGGATCAAGTACAATGAGCAGTTCTTC
CDR3 protein: CSGRGDGIKYNEQFF
clone size: .
J gene: TRBJ2-1
D gene: .
CDR3 length: 15
V gene: TRBV29-1

CDR3 DNA: TGTGCCAGCAGCACCACAAAGGAGCACAATCAGCCCCAGCATTTT
CDR3 protein: CASSTTKEHNQPQHF
clone size: .
J gene: TRBJ1-5
D gene: .
CDR3 length: 15
V gene: TRBV7-9

CDR3 DNA: TGTGCCAGCAGTTACGGCCCACCCGAGCAGTTCTTC
CDR3 protein: CASSYGPPEQFF
clone size: .
J gene: TRBJ2-1
D gene: .
CDR3 length: 12
V gene: TRBV6-5

CDR3 DNA: TGTGCCAGCAGTTTAATAGCGGGAGGCAGCTACGAGCAGTACTTC
CDR3 protein: CASSLIAGGSYEQYF
clone size: .
J gene: TRBJ2-7
D gene: TRBD2
CDR3 length: 15
V gene: TRBV27

CDR3 DNA: TGTGCCAGCAGTTTAATTGGGCCAGATGAAGCTTTCTTT
CDR3 protein: CASSLIGPDEAFF
clone size: .
J gene: TRBJ1-1
D gene: .
CDR3 length: 13
V gene: TRBV28

CDR3 DNA: TGTGCCAGCAGTTTCCCCCTAGCGGGACGACTCTACGAGCAGTACTTC
CDR3 protein: CASSFPLAGRLYEQYF
clone size: .
J gene: TRBJ2-7
D gene: TRBD2
CDR3 length: 16
V gene: TRBV27

CDR3 DNA: TGTGCCAGCAGCTCCCTTATGGGGGCTAACACCGGGGAGCTGTTTTTT
CDR3 protein: CASSSLMGANTGELFF
clone size: .
J gene: TRBJ2-2
D gene: .
CDR3 length: 16
V gene: TRBV11-3

CDR3 DNA: TGTGCCAGCAGACTCACCTCGACTAGCAGCACAGATACGCAGTATTTT
CDR3 protein: CASRLTSTSSTDTQYF
clone size: .
J gene: TRBJ2-3
D gene: TRBD2
CDR3 length: 16
V gene: TRBV27

CDR3 DNA: TGTGCCAGCAGTGAAGATCCGGGGGACTACAATGAGCAGTTCTTC
CDR3 protein: CASSEDPGDYNEQFF
clone size: .
J gene: TRBJ2-1
D gene: .
CDR3 length: 15
V gene: TRBV6-1

CDR3 DNA: TGTGCCAGCAGCTTAGAAGCTAGCGGGAGTGAGACCCAGTACTTC
CDR3 protein: CASSLEASGSETQYF
clone size: .
J gene: TRBJ2-5
D gene: TRBD2
CDR3 length: 15
V gene: TRBV11-2

CDR3 DNA: TGTGCCAGTAGTGGAGCCCCCGGGACTAAAGTAAGTGAGCAGTTCTTC
CDR3 protein: CASSGAPGTKVSEQFF
clone size: .
J gene: TRBJ2-1
D gene: TRBD2
CDR3 length: 16
V gene: TRBV19

CDR3 DNA: TGTGCCAGCAGTTTAGGTCGGACAGATATTTATGGCTACACCTTC
CDR3 protein: CASSLGRTDIYGYTF
clone size: .
J gene: TRBJ1-2
D gene: .
CDR3 length: 15
V gene: TRBV27

CDR3 DNA: TGCGCCAGCAGCCAAGACGGGAACAGCTATGGCTACACCTTC
CDR3 protein: CASSQDGNSYGYTF
clone size: .
J gene: TRBJ1-2
D gene: .
CDR3 length: 14
V gene: TRBV4-1

CDR3 DNA: TGTGCCAGCAGTCGACTGAGCTCCTACAATGAGCAGTTCTTC
CDR3 protein: CASSRLSSYNEQFF
clone size: .
J gene: TRBJ2-1
D gene: .
CDR3 length: 14
V gene: TRBV27

CDR3 DNA: TGTGCCAGCAGCGTAGACCCCCACGACAGGGTCGGCTTCGCGAACACCGGGGAGCTGTTTTTT
CDR3 protein: CASSVDPHDRVGFANTGELFF
clone size: .
J gene: TRBJ2-2
D gene: TRBD1
CDR3 length: 21
V gene: TRBV9

CDR3 DNA: TGTGCCAGCTGGGAGGGCCTAGATGAGCAGTTCTTC
CDR3 protein: CASWEGLDEQFF
clone size: .
J gene: TRBJ2-1
D gene: TRBD2
CDR3 length: 12
V gene: TRBV6-6

CDR3 DNA: TGTGCCAGCAGCCCACAGCCCGGGACAGGGTCCTCCCCGATTTACGGCACTGAAGCTTTCTTT
CDR3 protein: CASSPQPGTGSSPIYGTEAFF
clone size: .
J gene: TRBJ1-1
D gene: TRBD1
CDR3 length: 21
V gene: TRBV7-3

CDR3 DNA: TGTGCCAGCAGCTCACCCAACAGGTTCGGGGAGACCCAGTACTTC
CDR3 protein: CASSSPNRFGETQYF
clone size: .
J gene: TRBJ2-5
D gene: .
CDR3 length: 15
V gene: TRBV11-2

CDR3 DNA: TGCGCCAGCAGCATACGGGGGGTTCGGGCAGATACGCAGTATTTT
CDR3 protein: CASSIRGVRADTQYF
clone size: .
J gene: TRBJ2-3
D gene: TRBD2
CDR3 length: 15
V gene: TRBV4-1

CDR3 DNA: TGCAGCGTTGAAGGGTCTTTTCTGAACACTGAAGCTTTCTTT
CDR3 protein: CSVEGSFLNTEAFF
clone size: .
J gene: TRBJ1-1
D gene: .
CDR3 length: 14
V gene: TRBV29-1